This T cell receptor beta chain was retrieved from a study of human T cells and chemical hapten exposure. CDR1 and CDR2 (germline): SQVTM, ANQGSEA. Trimming took 7 bases from V and 7 from J, leaving 16 bases between them. CDR3 length: 12 amino acids. From the RACE reads, TCRdb called clonotypes with MiXCR, one entry per CDR3 protein. The profile shows fewer than 300,000 distinct CDR3 sequences, 7.5% to 9% of them singletons. This clonotype was seen only a few times. The time point here: pre-sensitization, week 0. Treatment: therapeutic diphenylcyclopropenone sensitization with weekly scalp DPC. Sequencing used whole blood, obtained in connection with sensitization to the hapten diphenylcyclopropenone (DPC). This clonotype was obtained from a woman aged 40-49 years with alopecia areata. Some clones in this sample may be carry-over from other donors' samples. V is TRBV29-1 and J is TRBJ1-2; D not resolved. The CDR3 bases are TGCAGCGGGGGTGAGCCCCCGGGTGGCTACACCTTC. This translates into CSGGEPPGGYTF.